This entry lists 25 T cell receptor beta chains sequenced from one sample in a study of glioma-infiltrating T cells. The iRepertoire nested amplicon-rescue multiplex PCR amplified TCR alpha and beta CDR3s from RNA. TCRdb itself ran the multiplex PCR reads through MiXCR, one entry per CDR3 protein. The sample holds some 190,000 distinct CDR3 sequences, more than 25% seen once. Specimen: glioma tissue, nonneoplastic brain tissue, or PBMCs (not recorded which). The receptors here all came from a human donor with low-grade glioma or glioblastoma, undergoing nonglioma brain surgery, or in good health (not recorded which).

This clonotype was seen many times. V and J are TRBV6-1 and TRBJ1-5; D is ambiguous. V lost 3 bases, J lost 0 bases, and 6 bases lay in between. The CDR3 is 14 amino acids. Germline assignment: CDR1 MNHNS and CDR2 SASEGT. In nucleotides, the CDR3 is TGTGCCAGCAGTGAGTACGGTAGCAATCAGCCCCAGCATTTT. Translated: CASSEYGSNQPQHF.

V gene TRBV20-1 combines with J gene TRBJ2-5, with TRBD2 matching over 8 bases. The CDR3 spans 18 residues. V trimming: 3 bases; J trimming: 5 bases; junction bases outside the gene matches: 20. Germline-derived CDR1 and CDR2 are DFQATT and SNEGSKA (reference sequence). The DNA for the CDR3 is TGCAGTGCTAGGGTGGGCAGCTCGATAGCGGGAACCGAGGAGACCCAGTACTTC. Its protein is CSARVGSSIAGTEETQYF.

This clonotype was detected only a few times. The chain uses TRBV29-1 and TRBJ2-3, with 7 nucleotides matching TRBD1. Germline trimming cut 6 bases from V and 5 bases from J; bases unmatched to any gene: 8. Germline V CDR1 and CDR2: SQVTM, ANQGSEA. This CDR3 region has 13 residues. CDR3 DNA sequence: TGCAGCGTACACCAGGACAGGAGAGATACGCAGTATTTT. It encodes CSVHQDRRDTQYF.

This clonotype was seen just once. This sequence may be a read error, since a much larger clone differs from it by one base. V is TRBV4-1 and J is TRBJ2-1; D remains unclear. CDR1 is MGHRA and CDR2 is YSYEKL in the germline V gene. The CDR3 is made up of 13 amino acids. The DNA of the CDR3 is TGCGCCAGCAGCCGAACTCCGAACAATGAGAAGTTCTTC. Translating it yields CASSRTPNNEKFF.

In this sample, this clonotype turned up a few times. The rearrangement uses TRBV29-1 and TRBJ1-4; maybe TRBD1 (5 bases). CDR1 SQVTM and CDR2 ANQGSEA come from the germline V gene. This CDR3 comprises 14 residues. V was pared by 1 base and J by 8 bases, with 14 bases between. The CDR3, as DNA: TGCAGCGTTGAAGTAAGTCGCGCAGGGGAAAAACTGTTTTTT. Protein sequence: CSVEVSRAGEKLFF. Drawing the rest from reference TRBV29-1 and TRBJ1-4, the complete variable domain is SAVISQKPSRDICQRGTSLTIQCQVDSQVTMMFWYRQQPGQSLTLIATANQGSEATYESGFVIDKFPISRPNLTFSTLTVSNMSPEDSSIYLCSVEVSRAGEKLFFGSGTQLSVL.

This clonotype came up many times. The rearrangement links TRBV28 to TRBJ1-1; the D is unclear. CDR1 is MDHEN, CDR2 SYDVKM, per germline. The CDR3 loop spans 12 amino acids. Trimming stripped 3 bases from V and 3 bases from J, with 5 bases between. CDR3: CASSFRDTEAFF. CDR3 sequence (DNA): TGTGCCAGCAGTTTTAGGGACACTGAAGCTTTCTTT.

As regards this clonotype: Without the conserved terminal phenylalanine or tryptophan, this CDR3 likely stems from a read error. V gene TRBV5-1 combines with J gene TRBJ2-1, with TRBD2 matching over 7 bases. Looked up from germline, CDR1 is SGHRS and CDR2 is YFSETQ. Unmatched junction bases numbered 1, after V lost 1 base and J lost 0 bases. This CDR3 has 15 amino acids. The CDR3: CASSLSGNSYNEQFS. The CDR3 nucleotides read TGCGCCAGCAGCTTGAGCGGGAACTCCTACAATGAGCAGTTCTCC.

This chain joins TRBV4-2 and TRBJ2-7; D call uncertain. The germline gives CDR1 LGHNA, CDR2 YNFKEQ. The CDR3 runs 17 residues. V lost 1 base and J lost 1, with 17 bases in between. CDR3 amino acids: CASSQAPLDPTSYEQYF. The CDR3 DNA reads as TGTGCCAGCAGCCAAGCTCCGCTAGACCCTACTTCCTACGAGCAGTACTTC.

The J gene is TRBJ2-2, the V gene TRBV6-4; a possible D gene is TRBD2 (6 bases). Germline loops: CDR1 MRHNA, CDR2 SNTAGT. V dropped 2 bases and J dropped 0 bases, with 22 bases sitting between them. This CDR3 spans 20 amino acids. The CDR3 region has the DNA TGTGCCAGCAGTGACCAACTCAACGGGAGTTTAGCCTCGAACACCGGGGAGCTGTTTTTT. This gives the protein CASSDQLNGSLASNTGELFF.

This clonotype was detected ten times or more. The chain recombines TRBV6-2 or TRBV6-3 with TRBJ2-1; 7 bases are shared with TRBD2. V trimming: 2 bases; J trimming: 5 bases; junction bases outside the gene matches: 9. The CDR3 has 16 amino acids. The germline gives CDR1 MNHEY, CDR2 SVGEGT. The CDR3 nucleotides read TGTGCCAGCAGTTACGGCACTAGCGTTCTGGACAATGAGCAGTTCTTC. This translates into CASSYGTSVLDNEQFF.

This clonotype was observed at least ten times. J is TRBJ1-2 and V is TRBV2; 9 nucleotides match TRBD1. The germline V gene has CDR1 SNHLY and CDR2 FYNNEI. The CDR3 runs 12 residues. With V trimmed by 8 bases and J by 6 bases, 4 bases remained unmatched. The CDR3 loop reads CASARQGDGYTF. CDR3 DNA sequence: TGTGCCAGCGCCCGACAGGGGGATGGCTACACCTTC.

This clonotype was detected a few times. The chain has TRBV24-1 and TRBJ2-1; D call uncertain. The V end lost 3 bases, the J end lost 6 bases, and 11 bases lay between the germline ends. Germline loops: CDR1 KGHDR, CDR2 SFDVKD. The CDR3 has 14 residues. The CDR3 here is CATSDSPWGNEQFF. In DNA form, the CDR3 reads TGTGCCACCAGTGATAGCCCATGGGGCAATGAGCAGTTCTTC.

Turning to this clonotype: This could be a read error, since a much larger clone is one nucleotide away. CDR3 coding DNA: TGTGCCAGCAGCTTCGAGGGGGCACTATCCTACAATGAGCAGTTCTTC. Residues: CASSFEGALSYNEQFF. The rearrangement uses TRBV7-3 and TRBJ2-1; the match to TRBD1 covers 7 bases. V trimming: 3 bases; J trimming: 1 base; junction bases outside the gene matches: 6. Germline CDR1 is SGHTA and CDR2 is FQGTGA. CDR3 length: 16 amino acids.

This clonotype was detected ten times or more. This chain links TRBV3-1 with TRBJ2-7, with 12 bases identical to TRBD2. In germline, CDR1 is LGHDT, CDR2 YNNKEL (reference sequence). The CDR3 length is 14 residues. With V trimmed by 6 bases and J by 7 bases, 7 bases remained unmatched. The CDR3, as DNA: TGTGCCAGCAGTACCACCGGACTAGCGGGAGAGCAGTACTTC. This gives the protein CASSTTGLAGEQYF.

This clonotype was detected ten times or more. This chain joins TRBV7-3 and TRBJ2-3, with D possibly TRBD2 on 6 matching bases. The CDR3 runs to 16 residues. The germline V gene has CDR1 SGHTA and CDR2 FQGTGA. The ends were cut back, 3 bases at V and 5 bases at J, with 18 bases in the middle. The CDR3 nucleotides are TGTGCCAGCAGCTTGAGAGCGGGTGCCCTCATAGATACGCAGTATTTT. It is translated as CASSLRAGALIDTQYF.

The CDR3 region has the DNA TGCAGCTTTGGAGTAGATACGCAGTATTTT. Translated: CSFGVDTQYF. The genes are TRBV29-1 and TRBJ2-3; no definite D call. CDR1 and CDR2 from the germline V gene are SQVTM and ANQGSEA. The CDR3 runs 10 residues. V was pared by 8 bases and J by 5 bases, with 8 bases between.

This clonotype has a count of ten or more. The rearrangement links TRBV28 to TRBJ1-3; D remains unclear. The CDR3 length is 11 residues. Trimming pared 6 bases from V and 3 bases from J, leaving 3 bases between. Germline loops: CDR1 MDHEN, CDR2 SYDVKM. The CDR3 sequence: CASRGGNTIYF. The CDR3 DNA reads TGTGCCAGCAGAGGTGGAAACACCATATATTTT.

In the case of this clonotype: This could be a read error, since a much larger clone is one nucleotide away. J is TRBJ1-1 and V is TRBV5-5, with D possibly being TRBD1 (5 bases). Germline assignment: CDR1 SGHKS and CDR2 YYEKEE (reference sequence). The CDR3 length is 13 residues. This CDR3 is CVSSRGLNTEAFF. The CDR3 DNA follows: TGTGTCAGCAGTCGGGGACTCAACACTGAAGCTTTCTTT.

As for this clonotype: One end of the junction fails to match germline, which may point to a read error. The chain couples TRBV29-1 to TRBJ1-2; D not resolved. This CDR3 is built from 14 residues. Germline V CDR1 and CDR2: SQVTM, ANQGSEA. As DNA, the CDR3 is TGCAGCGTTGAAGACAGGCGTGCTAACTATGTCTACACCTTC. As protein: CSVEDRRANYVYTF.

Comment on this clonotype: Its ends do not fully match the called genes, so a read error is possible. The chain employs TRBV27 and TRBJ1-1; 9 bases map to TRBD1. The germline V gene encodes CDR1 MNHEY and CDR2 SMNVEV (reference sequence). This CDR3 has 17 amino acids. For the CDR3, the DNA is TGTGCCATCAGTTCCCTCGGACAGGGGAAGGGGTACACTGAAGCTTTCTTT. It translates to CAISSLGQGKGYTEAFF.

This clonotype is a singleton in its sample. This clone may be a read error of a much larger clone one base away. This sequence joins TRBV7-2 and TRBJ2-7, with TRBD1 matching 8 bases. Germline CDR1 and CDR2: SGHTA and FQGNSA. V shed 7 bases, J shed 3 bases, and the junction held 8 bases outside the gene matches. This CDR3 contains 14 residues. The CDR3 protein is CASNQGTGGYEQYF. Here the CDR3 DNA reads TGTGCCAGCAACCAGGGGACAGGAGGCTACGAGCAGTACTTC.

This clonotype was seen ten or more times. The rearrangement uses TRBV10-3 and TRBJ2-3; 10 bases align to TRBD1. Trimming cost V 6 bases and J 6 bases; bases outside gene matches: 6. The CDR3 extends over 14 amino acids. From germline, CDR1 is ENHRY and CDR2 SYGVKD. The CDR3 spells CAIRSGTGEDTQYF. The CDR3 bases are TGTGCCATCAGATCCGGGACAGGGGAGGATACGCAGTATTTT.

This clonotype was counted ten times or more. V is TRBV10-3 and J is TRBJ1-2; 8 bases align to TRBD1. The CDR3 has 12 amino acids. The V gene end was trimmed by 9 bases and the J gene end by 7 bases; junction bases not matched to a gene: 7. From germline, CDR1 is ENHRY and CDR2 SYGVKD. In DNA, the CDR3 is TGTGCCATAGCGACAGGGGAGTCTGGCTACACCTTC. This translates into CAIATGESGYTF.

Only a few counts were recorded for this clonotype. This rearrangement joins TRBV19 to TRBJ2-7; 12 nucleotides line up with TRBD2. Trimming cost V 5 bases and J 5 bases; bases outside gene matches: 10. The CDR3 spans 16 residues. Germline V CDR1 and CDR2: LNHDA, SQIVND (reference sequence). This CDR3 is CASSPLAGGLFDEQYF. DNA for the CDR3: TGTGCCAGTAGTCCCCTAGCGGGAGGGCTTTTCGACGAGCAGTACTTC.

This clonotype has at least ten counts. V usage is TRBV7-2 and J usage is TRBJ2-3; D is perhaps TRBD1 (5 bases). The CDR3 has 14 residues. Germline CDR1 is SGHTA and CDR2 is FQGNSA. Deletions cut 5 bases from V and 2 bases from J, with 11 bases between. In nucleotides, the CDR3 is TGTGCCAGCAGCCCGACAGACTTCACAGATACGCAGTATTTT. It specifies CASSPTDFTDTQYF.